There are a few counts of the clone carrying this T cell receptor (beta chain). Antigen: not known. The data stem from a study of regulatory T cells in long-lasting Graves disease. To make TCR beta libraries, researchers used iRepertoire HTBI primers and Arm-PCR of CDR3 regions. One entry per CDR3 protein, called by TCRdb with MiXCR from the multiplex PCR reads. The sample has about 430,000 distinct CDR3 sequences, roughly 15% seen once; the top ten hold approximately 7.8%. Whole-study results and caveats: Whereas 966 public clonotypes were shared by new patients, persistent patients shared more, at some 3,000.

The sample's time point: newly diagnosed GD, antithyroid drugs for less than 3 months. Construction of the TCR library relied on RNA isolated from PBMCs. It was by American Thyroid Association guidelines that Graves' disease was diagnosed. In addition, the sample was reused for a study of T cells in Graves' hyperthyroidism and ophthalmopathy. That report notes: Most expanded thyroid clonotypes above 0.001 also appeared in blood.

The sequencing here drew on peripheral blood mononuclear cells (PBMCs), taken at new diagnosis, from a patient treated with antithyroid drugs. This TCR came from a woman in her forties with Graves disease.

The CDR3 nucleotides are TGTGCCAGTGGGTCGGGCGGGAGGAATTACAATGAGCAGTTCTTC. Translation: CASGSGGRNYNEQFF. The chain is built from TRBV19 and TRBJ2-1; TRBD2 agrees at 8 bases. The CDR3 covers 15 residues. V dropped 8 bases and J dropped 4; count of bases not matched to a gene: 10. The germline CDR1 and CDR2 sequences are LNHDA and SQIVND (reference sequence).